Listed here are 22 T cell receptor beta chains from one sample, sequenced in a study of blood T cells in healthy people across ages. A second PCR, run for roughly 7 to 11 cycles, used a sample-barcoded 5' primer plus a J-beta primer mix. Via MiXCR, TCRdb re-called the 5' RACE reads, giving one row per CDR3 protein. Counted here are about 1.5 million distinct CDR3 sequences, about 42% occurring once; the ten biggest clones make up about 3.8%. Sequencing was performed on blood. These receptors were obtained from a young woman in good health.

This clonotype was seen only a few times. This chain joins TRBV7-2 and TRBJ2-3; D ambiguous. The CDR3 covers 12 residues. Germline CDR1 SGHTA, CDR2 FQGNSA. V lost 0 bases, J lost 8 bases, and 6 bases lay in between. CDR3 in DNA: TGTGCCAGCAGCTTAGCGCAACGTACGCAGTATTTT. Protein product: CASSLAQRTQYF.

This clonotype occurred a few times. The chain joins TRBV5-4 to TRBJ2-7; no firm D call. V lost 1 base, J lost 0 bases, and 14 bases lay in between. Germline lookup yields CDR1 SGHNT and CDR2 YYREEE (reference sequence). The CDR3 consists of 16 residues. This CDR3 reads CASSLSHRRSSYEQYF. The CDR3 region has the DNA TGTGCCAGCAGCTTGTCCCACCGACGGAGCTCCTACGAGCAGTACTTC.

This clonotype was counted between two and nine times. The chain is built from TRBV7-6 and TRBJ2-4, with D perhaps matching TRBD2 (6 bases). The V end lost 1 base, the J end lost 0 bases, and 16 bases lay between the germline ends. Germline V gene lookup returns CDR1 SGHVS and CDR2 FNYEAQ. CDR3 length equals 18 residues. CDR3 loop: CASSLGGSRGLAKNIQYF. CDR3 DNA sequence: TGTGCCAGCAGCTTAGGAGGTAGCCGGGGACTAGCCAAAAACATTCAGTACTTC.

The chain links TRBV12-3 or TRBV12-4 to TRBJ2-6, with unresolved D. This CDR3 is built from 12 residues. Trimming took off 10 bases at V and 11 bases at J, with 15 bases between the two ends. CDR3 sequence: CANSPSYYVLTF. Here the CDR3 DNA reads TGTGCCAACAGCCCGAGTTACTACGTCCTGACTTTC.

This sequence joins TRBV6-2 or TRBV6-3 and TRBJ2-1; TRBD2 agrees at 7 bases. This CDR3 contains 14 residues. Trimming at V came to 2 bases and at J to 10 bases, leaving 8 bases not matched to a gene. Germline assignment: CDR1 MNHEY and CDR2 SVGEGT. In DNA, the CDR3 is TGTGCCAGCAGTTACCCCTTTACTAGCGCCGAGCAGTTCTTC. Encoded protein: CASSYPFTSAEQFF.

V and J are TRBV20-1 and TRBJ2-5; TRBD2 matches 10 bases. The CDR3 has 18 residues. Trimming at V came to 0 bases and at J to 5 bases, leaving 15 bases not matched to a gene. The germline V gene encodes CDR1 DFQATT and CDR2 SNEGSKA (reference sequence). The CDR3 region is CSARDRRLAGVWGETQYF. In nucleotides, the CDR3 is TGCAGTGCTAGAGATAGGCGCCTAGCGGGAGTATGGGGGGAGACCCAGTACTTC.

The chain carries TRBV7-3 and TRBJ1-1; D perhaps matches TRBD1 (6 bases). V was pared by 5 bases and J by 10 bases, with 17 bases between. CDR1 SGHTA and CDR2 FQGTGA come from the germline V gene. The CDR3 consists of 13 residues. DNA of the CDR3: TGTGCCAGCAGCCCACAGGGCGGGCAACGAGCTTTCTTT. It encodes CASSPQGGQRAFF.

As to this clonotype: An end of the junction does not agree with germline; a read error may underlie this. The chain couples TRBV12-3 or TRBV12-4 to TRBJ1-4, with D possibly TRBD1 on 6 matching bases. This CDR3 is 15 amino acids long. CDR3 sequence: CACRKLGGAREKLFF. CDR3 sequence (DNA): TGTGCCTGCAGAAAACTTGGGGGGGCGCGCGAAAAACTGTTTTTT.

This clonotype has only a few counts. The chain couples TRBV9 to TRBJ2-1; 15 bases are shared with TRBD2. Germline V gene sequence: CDR1 SGDLS, CDR2 YYNGEE. The CDR3 extends over 20 amino acids. V shed 3 bases and J 6 bases; nucleotides not matched to a gene: 16. CDR3 nucleotides: TGTGCCAGCAGCGGGACTAGCGGGGGGGCTCTACTACACCCGACCAATGAGCAGTTCTTC. This translates into CASSGTSGGALLHPTNEQFF. Combining the CDR3 with reference TRBV9 and TRBJ2-1 gives the whole variable domain DSGVTQTPKHLITATGQRVTLRCSPRSGDLSVYWYQQSLDQGLQFLIQYYNGEERAKGNILERFSAQQFPDLHSELNLSSLELGDSALYFCASSGTSGGALLHPTNEQFFGPGTRLTVL.

The CDR3 region has the DNA TGCGCCAGCAGCTTGACACAGGCGGTAGGGGAAAAACTGTTTTTT. This sequence encodes CASSLTQAVGEKLFF. The rearrangement uses TRBV5-1 and TRBJ1-4; a weak D match, TRBD1 (5 bases). Deletions cut 1 base from V and 8 bases from J, with 15 bases between. This CDR3 contains 15 residues. The germline CDR1 and CDR2 sequences are SGHRS and YFSETQ.

This clonotype has a handful of counts. The chain employs TRBV7-9 and TRBJ2-2; D is undetermined. The CDR3 runs to 12 residues. V was clipped by 2 bases and J by 6 bases, with 4 bases between them. Germline V lookup: CDR1 SEHNR, CDR2 FQNEAQ (reference sequence). The CDR3 sequence: CASSLFPGELFF. CDR3 nucleotides: TGTGCCAGCAGCTTATTCCCCGGGGAGCTGTTTTTT.

V usage is TRBV19 and J usage is TRBJ2-3; 10 positions match TRBD2. The CDR3 is 16 amino acids. CDR1 is LNHDA and CDR2 is SQIVND in the germline V gene (reference sequence). The V gene end was trimmed by 1 base and the J gene end by 1 base; junction bases not matched to a gene: 2. CDR3: CASSIGGTSGTDTQYF. CDR3 nucleotide sequence: TGTGCCAGTAGTATAGGTGGGACTAGCGGCACAGATACGCAGTATTTT.

The chain has TRBV6-5 and TRBJ1-5, with 10 bases fitting TRBD1. The germline V gene has CDR1 MNHEY and CDR2 SVGAGI. There are 14 residues in the CDR3. J lost 6 bases, V lost 5 bases, and 4 bases had no gene match. The CDR3 DNA follows: TGTGCCAGCAGTGGACAGGGGGTAAGTCAGCCCCAGCATTTT. This gives the protein CASSGQGVSQPQHF.

The genes are TRBV6-2 or TRBV6-3 and TRBJ1-2; TRBD1 might be the D (5 bases). The CDR3 has 15 residues. Germline CDR1 is MNHEY and CDR2 is SVGEGT. V lost 2 bases and J lost 6, with 16 bases in between. CDR3: CASSYRGPEAHGYTF. CDR3 sequence (DNA): TGTGCCAGCAGTTACCGGGGACCGGAGGCCCATGGCTACACCTTC.

This clonotype was detected a few times. V gene TRBV20-1 combines with J gene TRBJ1-2, with D possibly TRBD1 on 6 matching bases. From germline, CDR1 is DFQATT and CDR2 SNEGSKA (reference sequence). Trimming removed 7 bases at V and 4 bases at J, with 13 bases between. The CDR3 consists of 12 residues. The CDR3, as DNA: TGCAGTGGCTCAGGCAGGGGCTATGGCTACACCTTC. Translation gives CSGSGRGYGYTF.

The chain is built from TRBV9 and TRBJ2-3, with 12 nucleotides matching TRBD2. The CDR3 is made up of 16 amino acids. Germline CDR1 is SGDLS and CDR2 is YYNGEE. V gave up 4 bases and J gave up 2 bases; unmatched junction bases: 5. CDR3 bases: TGTGCCAGCAGCCATCCTAGCGGGGGGGCCACAGATACGCAGTATTTT. Translation gives CASSHPSGGATDTQYF.

The sample holds a few counts of this clonotype. The chain couples TRBV25-1 to TRBJ2-3; D is undetermined. Germline CDR1 is MGHDK and CDR2 is SYGVNS. This CDR3 is built from 15 residues. V was shortened by 1 base and J by 2 bases, with 10 bases between the two germline ends. The CDR3 sequence: CASSESTAYTDTQYF. CDR3 in DNA: TGTGCCAGCAGTGAATCCACAGCCTACACAGATACGCAGTATTTT.

The rearrangement joins TRBV29-1 to TRBJ1-2; 8 nucleotides agree with TRBD1. The CDR3 has 15 amino acids. Germline lookup yields CDR1 SQVTM and CDR2 ANQGSEA. The junction had 8 bases not matched to a gene; V was cut back by 3 bases and J by 2 bases. The CDR3 is CSVDHRTGKNYGYTF. The CDR3 DNA reads TGCAGCGTTGACCATAGGACAGGGAAGAACTATGGCTACACCTTC.

This clonotype has more than one count but fewer than ten. The chain employs TRBV2 and TRBJ2-5, with D perhaps assigned TRBD1 or TRBD2 (6 bases each). The CDR3 sequence is 14 residues long. Trimming removed 2 bases at V and 5 bases at J, with 12 bases between. CDR1 and CDR2 from the germline V gene are SNHLY and FYNNEI. In DNA form, the CDR3 reads TGTGCCAGCAGTGAACTTACAGGGAGGGAGACCCAGTACTTC. Its translation: CASSELTGRETQYF.

This clonotype was seen only a few times. The chain joins TRBV29-1 to TRBJ2-3; 9 bases match TRBD2. Germline loops: CDR1 SQVTM, CDR2 ANQGSEA. With 0 bases clipped from V and 2 bases from J, the junction kept 6 bases outside the gene matches. The length of the CDR3 is 16 residues. In DNA form, the CDR3 reads TGCAGCGTTGAAGAAGGCCTAGCGGGATTCACAGATACGCAGTATTTT. Translation: CSVEEGLAGFTDTQYF.

Concerning this clonotype itself: A read error may produce the germline difference seen at one junction end. The rearrangement uses TRBV15 and TRBJ2-7; TRBD1 aligns across 7 bases. The CDR3 length is 11 residues. Germline V gives CDR1 LNHNV, CDR2 YYDKDF (reference sequence). The CDR3 DNA sequence: TGTGCCACCGGACAGGCCTACCAGCAGTACTTC. It is translated as CATGQAYQQYF.

The genes are TRBV11-2 and TRBJ2-3, with 10 bases lining up with TRBD2. CDR1 and CDR2 (germline): SGHAT, FQNNGV. This CDR3 spans 16 amino acids. The ends lost 6 bases at V and 1 base at J; junction bases unmatched: 7. CDR3 DNA sequence: TGTGCCAGCAGACCAGGACTAGCGGCTCGCACAGATACGCAGTATTTT. Translating it yields CASRPGLAARTDTQYF.